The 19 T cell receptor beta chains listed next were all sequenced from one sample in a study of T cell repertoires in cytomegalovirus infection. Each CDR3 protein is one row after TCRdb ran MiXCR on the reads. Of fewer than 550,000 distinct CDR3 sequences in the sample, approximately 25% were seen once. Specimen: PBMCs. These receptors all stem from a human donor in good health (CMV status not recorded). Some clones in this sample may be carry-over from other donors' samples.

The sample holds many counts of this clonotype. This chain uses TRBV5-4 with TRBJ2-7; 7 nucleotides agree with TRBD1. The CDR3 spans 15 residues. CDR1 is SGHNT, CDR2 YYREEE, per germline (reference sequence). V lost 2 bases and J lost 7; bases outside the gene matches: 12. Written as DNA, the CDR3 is TGTGCCAGCAGCTTTAAGGGGGCCGCTGTGGGAGAGCAGTACGTC. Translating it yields CASSFKGAAVGEQYV.

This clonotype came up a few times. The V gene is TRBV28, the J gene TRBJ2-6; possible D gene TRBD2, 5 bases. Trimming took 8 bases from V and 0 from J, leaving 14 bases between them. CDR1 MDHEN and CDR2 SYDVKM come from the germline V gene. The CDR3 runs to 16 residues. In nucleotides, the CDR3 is TGTGCCAGCCGGAGGCAGCTAAGCTCTGGGGCCAACGTCCTGACTTTC. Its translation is CASRRQLSSGANVLTF.

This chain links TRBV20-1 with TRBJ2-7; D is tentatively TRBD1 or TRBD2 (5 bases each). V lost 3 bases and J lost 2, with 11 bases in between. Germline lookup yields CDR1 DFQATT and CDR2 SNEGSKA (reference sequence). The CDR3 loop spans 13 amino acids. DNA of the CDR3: TGCAGTGCTAGCCGGGACGGAGCCTACGAGCAGTACTTC. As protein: CSASRDGAYEQYF.

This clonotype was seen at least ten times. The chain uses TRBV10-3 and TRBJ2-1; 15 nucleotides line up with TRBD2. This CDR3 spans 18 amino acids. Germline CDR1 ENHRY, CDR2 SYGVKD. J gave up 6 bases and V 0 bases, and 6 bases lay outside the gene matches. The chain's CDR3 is CAISESVGTSGRFNEQFF. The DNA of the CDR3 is TGTGCCATCAGTGAGTCCGTTGGGACTAGCGGGAGGTTCAATGAGCAGTTCTTC.

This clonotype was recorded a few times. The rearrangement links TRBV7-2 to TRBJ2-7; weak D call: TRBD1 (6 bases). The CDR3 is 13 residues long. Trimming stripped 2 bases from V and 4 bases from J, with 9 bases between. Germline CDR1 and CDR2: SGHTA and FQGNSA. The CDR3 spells CASSLTGPYEQYV. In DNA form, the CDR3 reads TGTGCCAGCAGCTTAACAGGGCCGTACGAGCAGTACGTC.

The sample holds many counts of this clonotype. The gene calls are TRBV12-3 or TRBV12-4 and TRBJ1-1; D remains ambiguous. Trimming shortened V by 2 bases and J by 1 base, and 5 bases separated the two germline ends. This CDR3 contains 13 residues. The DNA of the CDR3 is TGTGCCAGCAGTTTAAGTCAGAACACTGAAGCTTTCTTT. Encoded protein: CASSLSQNTEAFF.

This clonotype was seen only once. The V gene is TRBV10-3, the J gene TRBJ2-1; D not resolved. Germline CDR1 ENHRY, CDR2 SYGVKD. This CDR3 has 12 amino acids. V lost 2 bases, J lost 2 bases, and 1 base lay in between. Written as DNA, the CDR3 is TGTGCCATCAGTGAGGCCTACAATGAGCAGTTCTTC. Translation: CAISEAYNEQFF.

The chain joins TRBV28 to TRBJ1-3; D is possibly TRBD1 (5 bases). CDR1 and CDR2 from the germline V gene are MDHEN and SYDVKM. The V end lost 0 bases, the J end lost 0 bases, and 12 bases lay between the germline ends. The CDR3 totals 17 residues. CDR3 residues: CASSLWAGGGSGNTIYF. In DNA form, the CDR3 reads TGTGCCAGCAGTTTATGGGCCGGGGGAGGCTCTGGAAACACCATATATTTT.

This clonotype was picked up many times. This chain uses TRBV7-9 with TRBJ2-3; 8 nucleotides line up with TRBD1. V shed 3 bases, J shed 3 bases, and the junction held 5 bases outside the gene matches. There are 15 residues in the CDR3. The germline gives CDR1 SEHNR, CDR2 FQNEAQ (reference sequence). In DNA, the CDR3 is TGTGCCAGCAGCTTCAGAGACAGGGGTACAGATACGCAGTATTTT. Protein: CASSFRDRGTDTQYF.

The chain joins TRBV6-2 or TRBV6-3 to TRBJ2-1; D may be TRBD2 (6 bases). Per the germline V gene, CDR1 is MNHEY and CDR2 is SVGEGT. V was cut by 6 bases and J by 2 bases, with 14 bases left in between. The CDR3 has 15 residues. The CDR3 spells CASRYRGSTYNEQFF. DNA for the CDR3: TGTGCCAGCAGATATCGGGGGAGCACCTACAATGAGCAGTTCTTC.

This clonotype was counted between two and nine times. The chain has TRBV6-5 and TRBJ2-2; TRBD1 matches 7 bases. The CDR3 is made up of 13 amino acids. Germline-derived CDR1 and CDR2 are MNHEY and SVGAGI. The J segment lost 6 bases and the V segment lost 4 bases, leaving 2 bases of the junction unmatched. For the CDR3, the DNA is TGTGCCAGCAGTTCAGGGGGACCCGGGGAGCTGTTTTTT. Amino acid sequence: CASSSGGPGELFF.

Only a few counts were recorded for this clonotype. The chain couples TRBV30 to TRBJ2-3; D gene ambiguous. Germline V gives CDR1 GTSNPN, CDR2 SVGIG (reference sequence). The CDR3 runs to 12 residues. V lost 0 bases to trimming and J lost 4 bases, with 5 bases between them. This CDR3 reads CAWSVNADTQYF. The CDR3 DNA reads TGTGCCTGGAGTGTAAACGCAGATACGCAGTATTTT.

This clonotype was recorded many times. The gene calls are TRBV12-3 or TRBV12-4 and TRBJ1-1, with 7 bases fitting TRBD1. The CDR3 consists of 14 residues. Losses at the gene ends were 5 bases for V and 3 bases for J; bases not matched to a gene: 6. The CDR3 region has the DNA TGTGCCAGCAGTCCCACCGACAGGGACACTGAAGCTTTCTTT. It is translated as CASSPTDRDTEAFF.

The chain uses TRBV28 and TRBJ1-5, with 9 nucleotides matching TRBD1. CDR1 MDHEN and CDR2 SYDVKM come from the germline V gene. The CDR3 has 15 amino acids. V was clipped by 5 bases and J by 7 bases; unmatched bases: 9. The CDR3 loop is CASSVGQGRVQPQHF. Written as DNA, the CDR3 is TGTGCCAGCAGTGTGGGACAGGGTAGGGTCCAGCCCCAGCATTTT. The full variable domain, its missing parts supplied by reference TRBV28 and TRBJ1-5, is DVKVTQSSRYLVKRTGEKVFLECVQDMDHENMFWYRQDPGLGLRLIYFSYDVKMKEKGDIPEGYSVSREKKERFSLILESASTNQTSMYLCASSVGQGRVQPQHFGDGTRLSIL.

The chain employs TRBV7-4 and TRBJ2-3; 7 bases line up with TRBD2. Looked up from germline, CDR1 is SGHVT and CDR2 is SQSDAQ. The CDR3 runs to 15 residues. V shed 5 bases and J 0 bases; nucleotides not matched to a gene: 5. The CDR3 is CASSQVSGSTDTQYF. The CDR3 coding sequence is TGTGCCAGCAGCCAAGTTAGCGGGAGCACAGATACGCAGTATTTT. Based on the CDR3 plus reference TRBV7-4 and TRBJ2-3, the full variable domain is GAGVSQSPRYKVAKRGRDVALRCDSISGHVTLYWYRQTLGQGSEVLTYSQSDAQRDKSGRPSGRFSAERPERSVSTLKIQRTEQGDSAVYLCASSQVSGSTDTQYFGPGTRLTVL.

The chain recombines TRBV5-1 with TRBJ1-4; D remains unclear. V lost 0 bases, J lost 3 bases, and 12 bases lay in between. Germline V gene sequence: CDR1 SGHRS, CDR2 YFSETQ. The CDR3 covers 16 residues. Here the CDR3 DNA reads TGCGCCAGCAGCTTGGTTTCGGCCAGCTCTAATGAAAAACTGTTTTTT. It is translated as CASSLVSASSNEKLFF. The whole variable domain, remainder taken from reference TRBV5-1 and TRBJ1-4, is KAGVTQTPRYLIKTRGQQVTLSCSPISGHRSVSWYQQTPGQGLQFLFEYFSETQRNKGNFPGRFSGRQFSNSRSEMNVSTLELGDSALYLCASSLVSASSNEKLFFGSGTQLSVL.

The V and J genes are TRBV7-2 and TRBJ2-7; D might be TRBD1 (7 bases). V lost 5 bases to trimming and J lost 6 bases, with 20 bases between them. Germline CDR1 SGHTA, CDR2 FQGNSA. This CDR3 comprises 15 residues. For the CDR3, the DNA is TGTGCCAGCAGCCCCCGGACAGGCGCGGGGCGCGAGCAGTACTTC. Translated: CASSPRTGAGREQYF.

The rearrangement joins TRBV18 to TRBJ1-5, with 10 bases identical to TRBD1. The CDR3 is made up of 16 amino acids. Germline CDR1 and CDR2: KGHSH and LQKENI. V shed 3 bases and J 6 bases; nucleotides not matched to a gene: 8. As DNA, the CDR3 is TGTGCCAGCTCACCGGGAGGGACAGGGGCAGGTCAGCCCCAGCATTTT. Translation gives CASSPGGTGAGQPQHF.

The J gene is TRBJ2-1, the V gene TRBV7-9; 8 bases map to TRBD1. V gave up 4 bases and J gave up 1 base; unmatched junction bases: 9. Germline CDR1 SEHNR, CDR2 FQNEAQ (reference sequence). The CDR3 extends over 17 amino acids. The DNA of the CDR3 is TGTGCCAGCAGCTACCTCTCCGGACAGGGATCCTACAATGAGCAGTTCTTC. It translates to CASSYLSGQGSYNEQFF.